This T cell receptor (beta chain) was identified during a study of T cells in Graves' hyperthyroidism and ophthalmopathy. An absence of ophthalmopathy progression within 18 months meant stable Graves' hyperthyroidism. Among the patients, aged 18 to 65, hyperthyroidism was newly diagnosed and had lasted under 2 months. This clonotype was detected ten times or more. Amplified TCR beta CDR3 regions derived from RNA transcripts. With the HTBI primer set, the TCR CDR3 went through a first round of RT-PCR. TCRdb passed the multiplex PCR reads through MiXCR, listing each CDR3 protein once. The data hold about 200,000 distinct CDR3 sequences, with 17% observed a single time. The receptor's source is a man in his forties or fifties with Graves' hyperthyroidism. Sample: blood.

The CDR3 DNA is TGCAGCGTTGAAGATTGGGGCCAGAAAGTCACAGATACGCAGTATTTT. This sequence encodes CSVEDWGQKVTDTQYF. This rearrangement joins TRBV29-1 to TRBJ2-3, with a tentative D call TRBD1 (5 bases). The CDR3 runs 16 residues. The ends were cut back, 0 bases at V and 2 bases at J, with 15 bases in the middle. Germline values: CDR1 SQVTM, CDR2 ANQGSEA.